Each of the 14 T cell receptor beta chains below was sequenced from the same sample in a study of blood T cell repertoires in COVID-19. Measured with immunoSEQ multiplex PCR; TCRdb has only the in-frame clones, and not every one. Here the sample spans some 300,000 clones, 75% to 90% being singletons. Sequencing used peripheral blood. All receptors come from a man between 18 and 35 years old with active or convalescent COVID-19.

This clone was seen once. CDR3 DNA sequence: TGTGCCAGCAGCAAAGACGACCCTCTCTGGGGGCCCAACACTGAAGCTTTCTTT. Translated, it gives CASSKDDPLWGPNTEAFF. This chain uses TRBV5-6 with TRBJ1-1; maybe TRBD1 (6 bases). The CDR3 covers 18 residues. Between the trimmed V and J ends, which lost 4 bases and 2 bases, there was a span of 24 bases. Germline lookup yields CDR1 SGHDT and CDR2 YYEEEE.

The V gene is TRBV6-5, the J gene TRBJ2-7; no clear D. The CDR3 loop spans 16 amino acids. Trimming took off 0 bases at V and 0 bases at J, with 12 bases between the two ends. Germline V CDR1 and CDR2: MNHEY, SVGAGI. The CDR3: CASSYSILRASYEQYF. CDR3 coding DNA: TGTGCCAGCAGTTACTCGATTTTGAGAGCCTCCTACGAGCAGTACTTC.

V is TRBV28 and J is TRBJ2-2, with D possibly TRBD2 on 5 matching bases. The germline V gene encodes CDR1 MDHEN and CDR2 SYDVKM. The CDR3 has 16 residues. Trimming removed 4 bases from V and 3 bases from J, with 15 bases in between. CDR3 in amino acids: CASSSHEWGDTGELFF. The CDR3 DNA reads as TGTGCCAGCAGTTCCCACGAGTGGGGAGACACCGGGGAGCTGTTTTTT.

The chain joins TRBV7-9 to TRBJ2-7, with a tentative D call TRBD2 (6 bases). The germline CDR1 and CDR2 sequences are SEHNR and FQNEAQ (reference sequence). The CDR3 loop spans 14 amino acids. Trimming stripped 5 bases from V and 2 bases from J, with 13 bases between. The DNA for the CDR3 is TGTGCCAGCAGCCCCAGGGAGCGGGCCTACGAGCAGTACTTC. It specifies CASSPRERAYEQYF.

The V and J genes are TRBV5-4 and TRBJ1-2; 7 bases map to TRBD1. The V and J ends lost 5 bases and 8 bases, in that order; junction bases with no gene match: 9. CDR1 SGHNT and CDR2 YYREEE come from the germline V gene (reference sequence). The CDR3 length is 13 residues. CDR3 in DNA: TGTGCCAGCAGGCCGGGACAGCCTGGGGGCTACACCTTC. It encodes CASRPGQPGGYTF.

V is TRBV5-6 and J is TRBJ1-2; D may be TRBD1 (6 bases). Germline-derived CDR1 and CDR2 are SGHDT and YYEEEE. V lost 1 base and J 8 bases, leaving 12 bases between the germline ends. The CDR3 has 13 residues. CDR3 protein: CASSLYRATGYTF. CDR3 coding DNA: TGTGCCAGCAGCTTGTACAGGGCGACCGGCTACACCTTC.

The V gene is TRBV28, the J gene TRBJ2-1; TRBD1 aligns across 8 bases. Germline trimming cut 6 bases from V and 8 bases from J; bases unmatched to any gene: 12. Germline CDR1 and CDR2: MDHEN and SYDVKM. The CDR3 has 15 amino acids. CDR3 region: CASSDPGGRVDEQFF. CDR3 in DNA: TGTGCCAGCAGCGACCCAGGGGGCCGTGTCGATGAGCAGTTCTTC.

The rearrangement links TRBV18 to TRBJ1-2; TRBD1 agrees at 9 bases. CDR1 and CDR2 from the germline V gene are KGHSH and LQKENI. The CDR3 contains 16 residues. The trim removed 1 base at V and 2 bases at J, leaving 5 bases unmatched. The chain's CDR3 is CASSPLSDRGNYGYTF. DNA for the CDR3: TGTGCCAGCTCACCACTGTCAGACAGGGGGAACTATGGCTACACCTTC.

This sequence joins TRBV19 and TRBJ2-7; 9 bases are shared with TRBD1. The V gene's germline CDR1 is LNHDA and CDR2 SQIVND (reference sequence). This CDR3 has 11 amino acids. Losses at the gene ends were 6 bases for V and 6 bases for J; bases not matched to a gene: 0. CDR3 bases: TGTGCCAGTAGGACAGGGGGCGAGCAGTACTTC. Residues: CASRTGGEQYF.

This rearrangement joins TRBV27 to TRBJ1-1; 7 bases are a match to TRBD1. In germline, CDR1 is MNHEY, CDR2 SMNVEV (reference sequence). Unmatched junction bases numbered 6, after V lost 6 bases and J lost 5 bases. CDR3 length equals 13 residues. The DNA of the CDR3 is TGTGCCAGCAGGACCACAGGGGATACTGAAGCTTTCTTT. This sequence encodes CASRTTGDTEAFF.

The chain links TRBV27 to TRBJ1-6; D is undetermined. Trimming took 3 bases from V and 7 from J, leaving 13 bases between them. Germline V CDR1 and CDR2: MNHEY, SMNVEV (reference sequence). CDR3 length equals 15 residues. The CDR3 loop reads CASSFRGGRNSPLHF. Here the CDR3 DNA reads TGTGCCAGCAGTTTCCGGGGAGGACGGAATTCACCCCTCCACTTT.

J is TRBJ2-2 and V is TRBV5-1, with 7 nucleotides matching TRBD2. Losses at the gene ends were 4 bases for V and 0 bases for J; bases not matched to a gene: 6. CDR1 is SGHRS and CDR2 is YFSETQ in the germline V gene. The CDR3 is made up of 16 amino acids. Written as DNA, the CDR3 is TGCGCCAGCAGCCCGACTAGCACGGCGAACACCGGGGAGCTGTTTTTT. Translating it yields CASSPTSTANTGELFF.

This CDR3 is CSASSGSVQETQYF. The CDR3 DNA is TGCAGTGCTAGTAGCGGGAGTGTCCAAGAGACCCAGTACTTC. The chain uses TRBV20-1 and TRBJ2-5; the match to TRBD2 covers 9 bases. The length of the CDR3 is 14 residues. Germline-derived CDR1 and CDR2 are DFQATT and SNEGSKA (reference sequence). V trimming: 3 bases; J trimming: 1 base; junction bases outside the gene matches: 3.

Remarks on this clone: The germline gene is not matched at one end of the junction; a read error may be the cause. This sequence joins TRBV7-2 and TRBJ2-7, with 8 positions matching TRBD2. The CDR3 has 14 amino acids. The germline gives CDR1 SGHTA, CDR2 FQGNSA. The CDR3 DNA is TGTGCCAGCAGCTTAACCGGGACTAGATCCGAGGAGTACTTC. The encoded protein is CASSLTGTRSEEYF. Filled out from reference TRBV7-2 and TRBJ2-7, the complete variable domain reads GAGVSQSPSNKVTEKGKDVELRCDPISGHTALYWYRQSLGQGLEFLIYFQGNSAPDKSGLPSDRFSAERTGGSVSTLTIQRTQQEDSAVYLCASSLTGTRSEEYFGPGTRLTVT.